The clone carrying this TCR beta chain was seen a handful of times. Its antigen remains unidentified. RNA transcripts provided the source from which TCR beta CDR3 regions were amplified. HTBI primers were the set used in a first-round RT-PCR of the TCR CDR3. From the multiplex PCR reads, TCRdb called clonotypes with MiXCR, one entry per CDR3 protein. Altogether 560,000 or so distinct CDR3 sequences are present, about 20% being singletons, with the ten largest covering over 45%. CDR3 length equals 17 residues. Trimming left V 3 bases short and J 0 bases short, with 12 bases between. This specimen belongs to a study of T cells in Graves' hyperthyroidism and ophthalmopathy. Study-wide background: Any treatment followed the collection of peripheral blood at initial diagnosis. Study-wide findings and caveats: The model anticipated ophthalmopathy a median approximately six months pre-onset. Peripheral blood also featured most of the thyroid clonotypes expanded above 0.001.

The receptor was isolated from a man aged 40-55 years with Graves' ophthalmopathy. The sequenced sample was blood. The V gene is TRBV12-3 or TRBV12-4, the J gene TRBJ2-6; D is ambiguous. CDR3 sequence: CASSFSQKSSGANVLTF. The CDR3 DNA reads TGTGCCAGCAGTTTCTCCCAGAAGAGCTCTGGGGCCAACGTCCTGACTTTC.